Included here is one TCR beta chain sequence, with context. This specimen belongs to a study of T cell changes during pregnancy in multiple sclerosis. The table came from immunoSEQ multiplex PCR; TCRdb's copy has only in-frame clones and leaves some out. The table records about 47,000 clones, roughly 90% of them present only once. This clonotype was sampled from a female donor with multiple sclerosis, enrolled in a pregnancy study. The input for sequencing was peripheral blood, taken in the first trimester of pregnancy.

This chain's CDR3 is CASSGGLAGEDTQYF. The CDR3 nucleotides read TGTGCCAGCAGTGGGGGACTAGCGGGGGAAGATACGCAGTATTTT. The rearrangement uses TRBV6-1 and TRBJ2-3; 14 positions match TRBD2. Germline trimming cut 4 bases from V and 5 bases from J; bases unmatched to any gene: 2. Germline loops: CDR1 MNHNS, CDR2 SASEGT. The CDR3 consists of 15 residues.